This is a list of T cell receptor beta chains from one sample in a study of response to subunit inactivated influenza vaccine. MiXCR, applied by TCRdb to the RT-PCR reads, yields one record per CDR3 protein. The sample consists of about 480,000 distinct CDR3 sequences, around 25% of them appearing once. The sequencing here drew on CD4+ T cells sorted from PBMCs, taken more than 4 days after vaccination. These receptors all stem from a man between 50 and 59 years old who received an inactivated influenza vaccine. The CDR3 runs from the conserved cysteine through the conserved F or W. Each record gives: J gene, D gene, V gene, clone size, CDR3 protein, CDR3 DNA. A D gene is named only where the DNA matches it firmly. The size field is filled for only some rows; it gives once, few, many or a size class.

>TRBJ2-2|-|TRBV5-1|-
CASSYLQANTGELFF
TGCGCCAGCAGCTATTTACAGGCGAACACCGGGGAGCTGTTTTTT
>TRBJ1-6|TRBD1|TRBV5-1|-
CASSYQGQGNSPLHF
TGCGCCAGCAGCTATCAGGGACAGGGGAATTCACCCCTCCACTTT
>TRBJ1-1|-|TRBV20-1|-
CSARKHRGPGTEAFF
TGCAGTGCTAGGAAACACCGGGGCCCGGGGACTGAAGCTTTCTTT
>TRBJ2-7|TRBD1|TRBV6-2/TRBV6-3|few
CASSSGQGVTYEQYF
TGTGCCAGCAGTTCTGGACAGGGGGTAACCTACGAGCAGTACTTC
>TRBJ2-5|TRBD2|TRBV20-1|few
CSAAGREGRETQYF
TGCAGTGCCGCGGGGCGGGAGGGCCGTGAGACCCAGTACTTC
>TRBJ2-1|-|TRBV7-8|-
CASSLFGQGGDWEQFF
TGTGCCAGCAGCTTATTTGGCCAGGGAGGAGATTGGGAGCAGTTCTTC
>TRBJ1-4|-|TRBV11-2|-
CASSLGGWGTFNNPGKLFF
TGTGCCAGCAGCTTAGGTGGGTGGGGGACTTTCAACAATCCTGGAAAACTGTTTTTT
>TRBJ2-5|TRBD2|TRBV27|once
CASSLNGEGTQYF
TGTGCCAGCAGTTTAAATGGGGAGGGGACCCAGTACTTC
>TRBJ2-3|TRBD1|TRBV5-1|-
CASRNDRAWGTDTQYF
TGCGCCAGCAGAAATGACAGGGCGTGGGGCACAGATACGCAGTATTTT
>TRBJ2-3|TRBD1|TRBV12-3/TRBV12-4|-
CDSSPGTATDTQYF
TGTGACAGCAGTCCGGGGACAGCCACAGATACGCAGTATTTT
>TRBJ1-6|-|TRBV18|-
CASSPYGTPSSSYNSPLHF
TGTGCCAGCTCACCATACGGGACGCCATCAAGCTCCTATAATTCACCCCTCCACTTT
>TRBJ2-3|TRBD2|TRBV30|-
CAWSVLAGSADTQYF
TGTGCCTGGAGTGTACTAGCGGGATCAGCAGATACGCAGTATTTT
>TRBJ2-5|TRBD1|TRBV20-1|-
CSASMDRALETQYF
TGCAGTGCTAGTATGGACAGGGCTTTAGAGACCCAGTACTTC